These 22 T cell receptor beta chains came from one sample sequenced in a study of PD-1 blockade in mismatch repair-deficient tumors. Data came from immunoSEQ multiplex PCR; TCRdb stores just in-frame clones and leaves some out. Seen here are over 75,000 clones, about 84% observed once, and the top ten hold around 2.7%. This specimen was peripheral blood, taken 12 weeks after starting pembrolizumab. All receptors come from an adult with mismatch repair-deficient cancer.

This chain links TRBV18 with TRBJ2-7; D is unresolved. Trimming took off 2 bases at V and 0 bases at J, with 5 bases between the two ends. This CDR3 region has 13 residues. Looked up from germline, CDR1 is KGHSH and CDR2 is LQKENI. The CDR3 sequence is CASSPANSYEQYF. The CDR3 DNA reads TGTGCCAGCTCACCAGCGAACTCCTACGAGCAGTACTTC.

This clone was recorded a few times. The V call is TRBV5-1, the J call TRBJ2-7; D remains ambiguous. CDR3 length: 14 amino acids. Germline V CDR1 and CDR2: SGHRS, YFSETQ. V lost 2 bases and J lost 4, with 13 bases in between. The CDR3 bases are TGCGCCAGCAGCTTCATGCTAAACATATACGAGCAGTACTTC. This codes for CASSFMLNIYEQYF.

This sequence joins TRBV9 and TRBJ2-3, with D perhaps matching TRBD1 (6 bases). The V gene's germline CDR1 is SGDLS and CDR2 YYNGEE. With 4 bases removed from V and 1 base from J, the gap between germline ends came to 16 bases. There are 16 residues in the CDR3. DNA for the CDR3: TGTGCCAGCAGCCCCAGGGGTAGCGCTCGCACAGATACGCAGTATTTT. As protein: CASSPRGSARTDTQYF.

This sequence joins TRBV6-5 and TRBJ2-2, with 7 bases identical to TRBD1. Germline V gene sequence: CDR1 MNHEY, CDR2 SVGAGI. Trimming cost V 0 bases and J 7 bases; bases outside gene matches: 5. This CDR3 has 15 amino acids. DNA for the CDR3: TGTGCCAGCAGTTACTCTCCGACAGGGCACGGGGAGCTGTTTTTT. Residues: CASSYSPTGHGELFF.

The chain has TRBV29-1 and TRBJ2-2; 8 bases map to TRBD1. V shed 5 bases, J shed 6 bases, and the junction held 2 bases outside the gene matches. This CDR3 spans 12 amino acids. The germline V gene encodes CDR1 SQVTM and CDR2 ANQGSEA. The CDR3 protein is CSVRQGSGELFF. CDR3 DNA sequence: TGCAGCGTTAGACAGGGGTCCGGGGAGCTGTTTTTT.

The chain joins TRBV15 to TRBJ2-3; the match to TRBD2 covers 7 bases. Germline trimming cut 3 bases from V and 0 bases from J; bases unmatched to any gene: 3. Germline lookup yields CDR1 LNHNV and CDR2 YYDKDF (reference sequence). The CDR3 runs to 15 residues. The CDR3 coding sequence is TGTGCCACCAGCAGCCTTAGCGGGAGCACAGATACGCAGTATTTT. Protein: CATSSLSGSTDTQYF. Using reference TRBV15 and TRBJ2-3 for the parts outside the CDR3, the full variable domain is DAMVIQNPRYQVTQFGKPVTLSCSQTLNHNVMYWYQQKSSQAPKLLFHYYDKDFNNEADTPDNFQSRRPNTSFCFLDIRSPGLGDTAMYLCATSSLSGSTDTQYFGPGTRLTVL.

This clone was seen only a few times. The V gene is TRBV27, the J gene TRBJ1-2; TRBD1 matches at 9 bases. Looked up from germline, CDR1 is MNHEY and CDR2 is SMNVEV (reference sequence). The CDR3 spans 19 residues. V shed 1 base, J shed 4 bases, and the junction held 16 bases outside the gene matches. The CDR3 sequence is CASSLFLNPGQGITYGYTF. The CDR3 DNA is TGTGCCAGCAGTTTATTTCTGAACCCAGGACAGGGGATTACCTATGGCTACACCTTC.

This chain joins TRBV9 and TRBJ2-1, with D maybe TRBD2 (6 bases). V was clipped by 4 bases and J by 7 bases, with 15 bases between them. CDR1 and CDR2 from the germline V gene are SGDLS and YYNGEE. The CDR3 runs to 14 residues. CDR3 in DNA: TGTGCCAGCAGCTCTGCGGGGAGTTTGAATGAGCAGTTCTTC. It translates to CASSSAGSLNEQFF.

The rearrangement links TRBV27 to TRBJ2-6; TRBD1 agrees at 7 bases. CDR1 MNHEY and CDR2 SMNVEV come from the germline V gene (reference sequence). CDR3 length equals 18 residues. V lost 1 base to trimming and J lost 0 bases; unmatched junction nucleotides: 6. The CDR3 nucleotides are TGTGCCAGCAGTTTATTCAGGGGGTTAAGCTCTGGGGCCAACGTCCTGACTTTC. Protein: CASSLFRGLSSGANVLTF.

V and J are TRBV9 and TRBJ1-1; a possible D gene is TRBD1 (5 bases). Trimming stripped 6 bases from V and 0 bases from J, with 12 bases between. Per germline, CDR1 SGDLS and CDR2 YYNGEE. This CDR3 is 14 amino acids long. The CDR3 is CASNPGHLNTEAFF. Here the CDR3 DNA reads TGTGCCAGCAACCCCGGACACCTGAACACTGAAGCTTTCTTT. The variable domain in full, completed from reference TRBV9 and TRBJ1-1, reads DSGVTQTPKHLITATGQRVTLRCSPRSGDLSVYWYQQSLDQGLQFLIQYYNGEERAKGNILERFSAQQFPDLHSELNLSSLELGDSALYFCASNPGHLNTEAFFGQGTRLTVV.

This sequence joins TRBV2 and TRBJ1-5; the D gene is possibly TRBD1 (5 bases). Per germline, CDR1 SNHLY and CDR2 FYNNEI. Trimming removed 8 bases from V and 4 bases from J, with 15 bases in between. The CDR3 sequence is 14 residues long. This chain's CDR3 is CASSGQRNNQPQHF. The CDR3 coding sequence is TGTGCCAGCTCTGGACAAAGAAATAATCAGCCCCAGCATTTT.

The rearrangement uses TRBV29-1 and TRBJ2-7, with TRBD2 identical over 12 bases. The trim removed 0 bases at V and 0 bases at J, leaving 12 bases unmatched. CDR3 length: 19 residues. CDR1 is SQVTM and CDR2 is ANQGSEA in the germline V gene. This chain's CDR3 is CSVEDQISLAGGNSYEQYF. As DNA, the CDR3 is TGCAGCGTTGAAGATCAGATTTCGCTAGCGGGAGGGAACTCCTACGAGCAGTACTTC.

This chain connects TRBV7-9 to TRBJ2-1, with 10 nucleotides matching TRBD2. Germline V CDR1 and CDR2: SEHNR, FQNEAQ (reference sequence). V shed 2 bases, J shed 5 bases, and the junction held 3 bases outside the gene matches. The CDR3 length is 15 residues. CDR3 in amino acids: CASSLSGRAHNEQFF. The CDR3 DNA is TGTGCCAGCAGCTTAAGCGGGAGGGCCCACAATGAGCAGTTCTTC.

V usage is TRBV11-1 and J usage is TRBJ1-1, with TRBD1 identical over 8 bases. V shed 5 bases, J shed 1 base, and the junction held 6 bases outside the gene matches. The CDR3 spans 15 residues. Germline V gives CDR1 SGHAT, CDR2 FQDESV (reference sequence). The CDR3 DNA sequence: TGTGCCAGCAGCCGAGGGACAGGTTCGAACACTGAAGCTTTCTTT. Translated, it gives CASSRGTGSNTEAFF.

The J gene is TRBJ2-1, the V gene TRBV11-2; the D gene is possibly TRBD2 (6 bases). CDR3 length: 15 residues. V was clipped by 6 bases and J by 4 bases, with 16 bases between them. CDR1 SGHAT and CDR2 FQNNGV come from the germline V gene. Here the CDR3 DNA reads TGTGCCAGCAGTTCGGACCGGGAGAGATACAATGAGCAGTTCTTC. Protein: CASSSDRERYNEQFF.

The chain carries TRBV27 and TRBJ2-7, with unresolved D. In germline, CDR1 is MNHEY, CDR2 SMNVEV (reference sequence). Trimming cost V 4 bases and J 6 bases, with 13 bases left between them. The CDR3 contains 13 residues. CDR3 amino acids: CASSYRVWSEQYF. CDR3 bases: TGTGCCAGCAGTTACAGAGTTTGGAGCGAGCAGTACTTC.

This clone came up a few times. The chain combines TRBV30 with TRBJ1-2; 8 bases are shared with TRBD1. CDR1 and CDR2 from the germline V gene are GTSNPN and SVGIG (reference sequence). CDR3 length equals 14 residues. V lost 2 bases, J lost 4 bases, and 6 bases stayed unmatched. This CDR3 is CAWSTPGQVYGYTF. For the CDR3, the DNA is TGTGCCTGGAGTACACCGGGACAGGTCTATGGCTACACCTTC.

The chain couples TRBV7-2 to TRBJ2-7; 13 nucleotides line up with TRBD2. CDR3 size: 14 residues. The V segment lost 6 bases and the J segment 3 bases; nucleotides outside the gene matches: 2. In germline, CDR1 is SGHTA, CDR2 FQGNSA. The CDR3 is CASSWTSGSYEQYF. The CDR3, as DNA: TGTGCCAGCAGTTGGACTAGCGGGAGCTACGAGCAGTACTTC.

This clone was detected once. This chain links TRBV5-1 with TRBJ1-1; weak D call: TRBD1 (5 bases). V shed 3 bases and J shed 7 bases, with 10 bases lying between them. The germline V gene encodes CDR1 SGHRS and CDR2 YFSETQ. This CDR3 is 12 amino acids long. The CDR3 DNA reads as TGCGCCAGCAGCTCCCAGGGCAATGAAGCTTTCTTT. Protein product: CASSSQGNEAFF.

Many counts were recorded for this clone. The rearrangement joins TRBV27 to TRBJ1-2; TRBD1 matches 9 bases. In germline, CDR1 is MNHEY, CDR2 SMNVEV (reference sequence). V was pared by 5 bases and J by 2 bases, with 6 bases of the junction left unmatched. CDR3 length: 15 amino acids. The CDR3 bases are TGTGCCAGCAGTCCGCCGGGACAGGGAAACTATGGCTACACCTTC. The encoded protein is CASSPPGQGNYGYTF.

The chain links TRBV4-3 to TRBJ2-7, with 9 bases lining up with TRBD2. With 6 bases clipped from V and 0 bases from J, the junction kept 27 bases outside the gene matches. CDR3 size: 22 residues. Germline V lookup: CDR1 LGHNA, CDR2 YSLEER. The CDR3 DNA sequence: TGCGCCAGCAGGACACACCCAGGGGGTAGCGGGAGCAGTCCGACGGACTCCTACGAGCAGTACTTC. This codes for CASRTHPGGSGSSPTDSYEQYF.

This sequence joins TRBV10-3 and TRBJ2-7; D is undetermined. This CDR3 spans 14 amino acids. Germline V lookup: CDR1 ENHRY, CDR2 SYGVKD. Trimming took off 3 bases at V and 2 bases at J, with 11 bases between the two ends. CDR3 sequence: CAISDPQEPYEQYF. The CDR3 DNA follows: TGTGCCATCAGTGACCCCCAGGAGCCCTACGAGCAGTACTTC.